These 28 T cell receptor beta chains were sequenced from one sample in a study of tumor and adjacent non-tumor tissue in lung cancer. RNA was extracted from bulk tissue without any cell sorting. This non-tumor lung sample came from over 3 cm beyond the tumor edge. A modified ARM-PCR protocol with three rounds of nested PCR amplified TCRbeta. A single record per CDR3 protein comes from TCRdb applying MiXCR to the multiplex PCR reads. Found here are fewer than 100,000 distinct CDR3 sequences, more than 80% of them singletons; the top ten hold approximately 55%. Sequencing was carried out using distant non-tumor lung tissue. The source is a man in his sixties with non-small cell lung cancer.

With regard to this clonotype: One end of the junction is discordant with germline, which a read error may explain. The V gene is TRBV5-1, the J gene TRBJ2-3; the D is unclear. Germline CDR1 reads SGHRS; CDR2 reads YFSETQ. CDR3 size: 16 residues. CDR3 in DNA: TGCGCCGGCAGCGTGAAGGAAGCAGGCATCACAGATACGCAGTATTTT. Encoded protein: CAGSVKEAGITDTQYF. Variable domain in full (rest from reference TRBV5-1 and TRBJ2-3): KAGVTQTPRYLIKTRGQQVTLSCSPISGHRSVSWYQQTPGQGLQFLFEYFSETQRNKGNFPGRFSGRQFSNSRSEMNVSTLELGDSALYLCAGSVKEAGITDTQYFGPGTRLTVL.

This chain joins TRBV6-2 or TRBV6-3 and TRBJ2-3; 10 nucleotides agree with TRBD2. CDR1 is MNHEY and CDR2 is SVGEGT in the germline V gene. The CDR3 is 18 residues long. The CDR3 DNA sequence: TGTGCGAGCGGTGACGATGGGTTACTAGCGGGGCTCACAGATACGCAGTATTTT. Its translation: CASGDDGLLAGLTDTQYF.

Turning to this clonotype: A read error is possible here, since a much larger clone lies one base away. CDR3 region: CAWSFTGANQSQHF. DNA for the CDR3: TGTGCCTGGAGTTTTACAGGGGCGAATCAGTCCCAGCATTTT. The chain has TRBV30 and TRBJ1-5, with TRBD1 matching 7 bases. The CDR3 totals 14 residues. Germline V gives CDR1 GTSNPN, CDR2 SVGIG (reference sequence).

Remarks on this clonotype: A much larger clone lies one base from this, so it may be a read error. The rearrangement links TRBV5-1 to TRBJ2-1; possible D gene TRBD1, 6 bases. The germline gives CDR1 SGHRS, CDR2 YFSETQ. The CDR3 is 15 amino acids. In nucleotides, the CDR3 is TGCGCCAGCAACTTGGGGGCCCCGGAAGCCAATGAGCAGTTCTTC. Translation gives CASNLGAPEANEQFF.

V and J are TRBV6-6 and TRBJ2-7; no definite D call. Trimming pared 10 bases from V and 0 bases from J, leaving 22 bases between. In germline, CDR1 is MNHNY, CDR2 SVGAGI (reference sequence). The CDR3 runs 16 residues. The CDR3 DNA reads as TGTGCCATCACTTACATTCCTGGTCAGAGCTCCTACGAGCAGTACTTC. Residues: CAITYIPGQSSYEQYF.

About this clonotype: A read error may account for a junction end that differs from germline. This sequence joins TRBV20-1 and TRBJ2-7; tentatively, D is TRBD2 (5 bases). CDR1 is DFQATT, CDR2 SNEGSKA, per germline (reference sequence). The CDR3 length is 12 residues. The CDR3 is CSTSAVTHEQYF. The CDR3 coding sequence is TGCAGTACTAGTGCGGTCACACACGAGCAGTACTTC.

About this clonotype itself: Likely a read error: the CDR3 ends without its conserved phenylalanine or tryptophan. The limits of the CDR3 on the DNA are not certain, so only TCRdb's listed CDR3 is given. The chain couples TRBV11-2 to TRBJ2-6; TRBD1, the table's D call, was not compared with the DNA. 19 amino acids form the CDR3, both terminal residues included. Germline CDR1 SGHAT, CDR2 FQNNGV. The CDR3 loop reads CASSLVPKDRPTGANVLTI.

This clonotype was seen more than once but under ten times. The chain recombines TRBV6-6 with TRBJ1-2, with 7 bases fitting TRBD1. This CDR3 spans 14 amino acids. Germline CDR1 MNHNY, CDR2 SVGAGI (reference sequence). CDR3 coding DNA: TGTGTCATTCAGGGGGTGAGAGTGCGGCATGGCTACACCTTC. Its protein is CVIQGVRVRHGYTF.

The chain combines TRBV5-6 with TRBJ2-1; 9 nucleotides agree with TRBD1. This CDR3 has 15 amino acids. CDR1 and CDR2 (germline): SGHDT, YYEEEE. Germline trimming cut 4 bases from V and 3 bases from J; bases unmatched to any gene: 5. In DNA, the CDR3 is TGTGCCAGCAGCGTTCCGGGACAGGGCTACAATGAGCAGTTCTTC. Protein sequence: CASSVPGQGYNEQFF.

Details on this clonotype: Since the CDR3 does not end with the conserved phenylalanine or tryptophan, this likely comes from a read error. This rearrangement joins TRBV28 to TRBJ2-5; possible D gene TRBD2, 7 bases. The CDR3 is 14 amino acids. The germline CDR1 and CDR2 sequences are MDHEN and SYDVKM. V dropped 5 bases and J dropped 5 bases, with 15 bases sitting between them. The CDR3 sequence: CASSRLGRGETQYL. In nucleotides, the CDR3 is TGTGCCAGCAGTCGACTTGGGAGGGGGGAGACCCAGTACCTC.

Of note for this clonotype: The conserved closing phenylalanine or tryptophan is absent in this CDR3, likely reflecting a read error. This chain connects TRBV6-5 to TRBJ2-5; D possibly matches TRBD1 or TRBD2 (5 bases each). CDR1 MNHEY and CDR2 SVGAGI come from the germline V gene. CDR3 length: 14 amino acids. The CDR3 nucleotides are TGTGCTAGCAGTGATACCGGGACCGCGGAGGCCCAGTACCTC. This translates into CASSDTGTAEAQYL.

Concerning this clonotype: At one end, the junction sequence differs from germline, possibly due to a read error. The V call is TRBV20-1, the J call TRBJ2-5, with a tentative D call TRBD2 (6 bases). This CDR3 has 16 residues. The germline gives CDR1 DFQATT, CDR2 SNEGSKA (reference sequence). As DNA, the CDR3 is TGCAGTGCTAGAGATCTGGGGGGAGCGAATCAAGAGACCAAGTACTTC. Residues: CSARDLGGANQETKYF.

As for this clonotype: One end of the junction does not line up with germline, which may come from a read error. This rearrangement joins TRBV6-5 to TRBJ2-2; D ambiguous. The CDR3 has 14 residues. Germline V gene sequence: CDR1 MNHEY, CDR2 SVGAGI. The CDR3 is CASSYVADTGELFF. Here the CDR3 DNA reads TGTGCCAGCAGTTACGTTGCAGACACCGGTGAGCTGTTTTTT.

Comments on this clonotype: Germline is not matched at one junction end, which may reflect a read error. This CDR3 reads CASSFPGQGVNIGELFF. CDR3 DNA sequence: TGTGCCAGCAGCTTCCCGGGACAGGGGGTAAACATCGGGGAGCTGTTTTTT. This rearrangement joins TRBV7-8 to TRBJ2-2; 11 bases agree with TRBD1. This CDR3 contains 17 residues. CDR1 and CDR2 from the germline V gene are SGHVS and FQNEAQ.

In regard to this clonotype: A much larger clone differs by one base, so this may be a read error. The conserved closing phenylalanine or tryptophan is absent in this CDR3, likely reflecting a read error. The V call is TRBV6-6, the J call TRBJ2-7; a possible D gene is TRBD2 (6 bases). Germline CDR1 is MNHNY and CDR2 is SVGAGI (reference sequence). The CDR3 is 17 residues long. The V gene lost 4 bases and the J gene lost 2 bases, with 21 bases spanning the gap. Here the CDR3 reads CASSSSGLGRGAYEQYY. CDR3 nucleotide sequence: TGTGCCAGCAGTTCCTCGGGACTTGGCAGAGGAGCCTACGAGCAGTACTAC.

In DNA form, the CDR3 reads TGCGCCAGCAGCCAAGAAGGGTATATGAGGGGACATAGCACAGATACGCAGTATTTT. Translated, it gives CASSQEGYMRGHSTDTQYF. The V call is TRBV4-1, the J call TRBJ2-3; tentative D call: TRBD1 (6 bases). The V gene lost 0 bases and the J gene lost 0 bases, with 19 bases spanning the gap. The germline V gene encodes CDR1 MGHRA and CDR2 YSYEKL. This CDR3 has 19 amino acids.

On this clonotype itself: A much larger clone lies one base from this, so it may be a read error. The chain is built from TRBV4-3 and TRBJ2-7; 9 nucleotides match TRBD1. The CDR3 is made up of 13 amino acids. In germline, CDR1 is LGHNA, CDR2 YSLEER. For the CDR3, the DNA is TGCGCCAACAGCCACTGGACAGGGGACGAGCAGTACTTC. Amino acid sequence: CANSHWTGDEQYF.

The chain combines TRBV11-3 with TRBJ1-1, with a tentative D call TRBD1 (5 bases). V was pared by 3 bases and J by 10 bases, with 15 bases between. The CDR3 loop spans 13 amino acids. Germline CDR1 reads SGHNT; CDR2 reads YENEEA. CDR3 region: CASSFGGMVGAFF. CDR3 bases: TGTGCCAGCAGCTTCGGGGGGATGGTTGGAGCTTTCTTT.

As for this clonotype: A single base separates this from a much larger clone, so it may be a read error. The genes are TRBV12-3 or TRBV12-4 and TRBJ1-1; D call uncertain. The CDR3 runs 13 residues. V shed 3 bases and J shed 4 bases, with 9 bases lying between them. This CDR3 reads CASSLAEITEAFF. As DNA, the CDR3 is TGTGCCAGCAGTTTGGCGGAGATCACTGAAGCTTTCTTT.

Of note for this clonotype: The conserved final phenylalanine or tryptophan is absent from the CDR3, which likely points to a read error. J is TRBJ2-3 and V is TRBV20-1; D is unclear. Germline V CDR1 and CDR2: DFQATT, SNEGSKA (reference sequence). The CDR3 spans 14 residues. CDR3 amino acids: CIAIDPRGADTQYL. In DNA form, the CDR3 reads TGCATTGCTATTGATCCCCGAGGAGCAGATACGCAGTATCTT.

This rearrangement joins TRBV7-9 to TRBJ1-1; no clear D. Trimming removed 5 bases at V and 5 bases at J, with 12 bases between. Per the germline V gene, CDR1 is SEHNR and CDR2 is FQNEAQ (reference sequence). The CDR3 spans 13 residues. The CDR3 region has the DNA TGTGCCAGCAGCCAAAATATGGAGACTGAAGCTTTCTTT. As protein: CASSQNMETEAFF.

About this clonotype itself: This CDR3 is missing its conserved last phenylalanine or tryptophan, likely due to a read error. The CDR3 DNA sequence: TGTGCCAGCAGTTTCCCAGGGATATGGAACACTGAAGCTTTCATT. Its protein product is CASSFPGIWNTEAFI. The gene calls are TRBV12-3 or TRBV12-4 and TRBJ1-1, with D tentatively TRBD1 (5 bases). Deletions cut 3 bases from V and 1 base from J, with 12 bases between. The CDR3 spans 15 residues.

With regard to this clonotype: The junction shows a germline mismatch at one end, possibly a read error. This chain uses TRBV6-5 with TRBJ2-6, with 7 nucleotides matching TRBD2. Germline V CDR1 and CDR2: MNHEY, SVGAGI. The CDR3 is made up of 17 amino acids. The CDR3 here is CASSLAVASSVANVLNF. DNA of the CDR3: TGTGCCAGCAGCCTAGCGGTAGCCAGCTCTGTGGCCAACGTCCTGAATTTC.

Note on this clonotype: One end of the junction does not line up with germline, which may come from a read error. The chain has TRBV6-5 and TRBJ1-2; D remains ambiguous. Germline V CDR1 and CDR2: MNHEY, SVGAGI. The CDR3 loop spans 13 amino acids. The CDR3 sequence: CTSSSAPLHGYTF. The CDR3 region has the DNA TGTACCAGTAGTTCCGCCCCCTTACACGGCTACACCTTC.

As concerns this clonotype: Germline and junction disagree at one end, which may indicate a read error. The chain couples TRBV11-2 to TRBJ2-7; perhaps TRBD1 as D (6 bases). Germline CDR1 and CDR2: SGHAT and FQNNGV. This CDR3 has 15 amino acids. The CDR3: CAISQDRSPLYEQYF. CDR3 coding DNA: TGTGCCATCAGCCAAGACAGGTCCCCCCTCTATGAGCAGTACTTC.

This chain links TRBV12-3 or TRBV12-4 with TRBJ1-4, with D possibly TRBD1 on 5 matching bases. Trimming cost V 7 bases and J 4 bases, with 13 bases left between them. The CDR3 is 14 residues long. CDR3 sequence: CASTTGGRNEKLFF. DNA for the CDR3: TGTGCCAGCACGACGGGGGGACGTAATGAAAAACTGTTTTTT.

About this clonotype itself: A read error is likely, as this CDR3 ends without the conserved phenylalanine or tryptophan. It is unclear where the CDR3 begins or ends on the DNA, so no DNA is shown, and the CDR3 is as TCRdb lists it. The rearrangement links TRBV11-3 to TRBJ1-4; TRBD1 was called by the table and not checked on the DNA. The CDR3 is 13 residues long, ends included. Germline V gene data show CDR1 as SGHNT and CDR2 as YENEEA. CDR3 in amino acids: CASSLQGREKLFL.

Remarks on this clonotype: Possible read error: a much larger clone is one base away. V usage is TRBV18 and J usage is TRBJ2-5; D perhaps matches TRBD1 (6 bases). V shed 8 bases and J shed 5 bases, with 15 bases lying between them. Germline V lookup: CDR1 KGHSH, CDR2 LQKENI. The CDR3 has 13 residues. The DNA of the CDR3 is TGTGCCAGCCGAGAACAGGGAGTGGAGACCCAGTACTTC. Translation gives CASREQGVETQYF. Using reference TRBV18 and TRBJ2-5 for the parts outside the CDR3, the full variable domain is NAGVMQNPRHLVRRRGQEARLRCSPMKGHSHVYWYRQLPEEGLKFMVYLQKENIIDESGMPKERFSAEFPKEGPSILRIQQVVRGDSAAYFCASREQGVETQYFGPGTRLLVL.